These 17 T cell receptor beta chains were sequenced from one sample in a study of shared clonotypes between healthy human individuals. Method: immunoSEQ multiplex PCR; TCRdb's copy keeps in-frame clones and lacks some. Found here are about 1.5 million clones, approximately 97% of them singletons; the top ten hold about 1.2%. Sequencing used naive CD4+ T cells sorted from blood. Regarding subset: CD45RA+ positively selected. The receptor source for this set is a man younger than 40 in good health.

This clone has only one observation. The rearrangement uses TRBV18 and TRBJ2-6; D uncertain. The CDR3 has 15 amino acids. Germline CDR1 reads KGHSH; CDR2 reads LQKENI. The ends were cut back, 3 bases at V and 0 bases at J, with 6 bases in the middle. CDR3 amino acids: CASSPAVSGANVLTF. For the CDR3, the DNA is TGTGCCAGCTCACCGGCCGTCTCTGGGGCCAACGTCCTGACTTTC.

CDR3: CATQSLASRTYEQYF. The CDR3 bases are TGTGCCACCCAATCACTGGCTAGCCGGACCTACGAGCAGTACTTC. The chain uses TRBV11-2 and TRBJ2-7, with a possible D match to TRBD2 (5 bases). V was pared by 10 bases and J by 2 bases, with 21 bases between. This CDR3 is 15 amino acids long. CDR1 is SGHAT, CDR2 FQNNGV, per germline.

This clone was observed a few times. In nucleotides, the CDR3 is TGTGCCAGCGGATTACTGCAAGAGACCCAGTACTTC. Translating gives CASGLLQETQYF. The chain joins TRBV27 to TRBJ2-5; unclear D gene. Trimming pared 8 bases from V and 2 bases from J, leaving 9 bases between. This CDR3 is 12 amino acids long. Germline CDR1 MNHEY, CDR2 SMNVEV (reference sequence).

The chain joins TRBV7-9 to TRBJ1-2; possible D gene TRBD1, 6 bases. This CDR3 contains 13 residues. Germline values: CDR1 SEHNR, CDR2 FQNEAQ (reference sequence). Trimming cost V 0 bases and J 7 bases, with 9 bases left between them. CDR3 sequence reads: CASSLAGRGGYTF. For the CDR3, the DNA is TGTGCCAGCAGCTTAGCGGGCAGGGGTGGCTACACCTTC.

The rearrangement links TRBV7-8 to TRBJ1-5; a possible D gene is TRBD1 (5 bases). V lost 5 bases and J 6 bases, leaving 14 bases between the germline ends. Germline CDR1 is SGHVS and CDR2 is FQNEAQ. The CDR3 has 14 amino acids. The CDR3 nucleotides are TGTGCCAGCAGCCCCCACGGGGGAACTCAGCCCCAGCATTTT. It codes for CASSPHGGTQPQHF.

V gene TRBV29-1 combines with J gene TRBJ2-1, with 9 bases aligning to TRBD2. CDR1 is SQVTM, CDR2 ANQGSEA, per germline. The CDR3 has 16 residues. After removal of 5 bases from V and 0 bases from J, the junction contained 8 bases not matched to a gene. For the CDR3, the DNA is TGCAGCGTTTGGGGCGGGAGGGCCAGCTCCTACAATGAGCAGTTCTTC. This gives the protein CSVWGGRASSYNEQFF.

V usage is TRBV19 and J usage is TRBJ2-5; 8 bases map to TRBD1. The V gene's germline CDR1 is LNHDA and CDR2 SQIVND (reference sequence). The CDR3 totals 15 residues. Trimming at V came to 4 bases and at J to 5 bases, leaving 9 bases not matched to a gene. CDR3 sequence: CASSNQGATGETQYF. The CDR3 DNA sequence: TGTGCCAGTAGTAATCAGGGGGCCACGGGGGAGACCCAGTACTTC.

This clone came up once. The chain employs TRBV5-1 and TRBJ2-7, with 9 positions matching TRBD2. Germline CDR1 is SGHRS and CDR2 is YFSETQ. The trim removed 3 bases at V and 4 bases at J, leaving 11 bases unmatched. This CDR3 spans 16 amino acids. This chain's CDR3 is CASSSHGESGRYEQYF. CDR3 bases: TGCGCCAGCAGCTCCCACGGGGAAAGCGGGAGGTACGAGCAGTACTTC.

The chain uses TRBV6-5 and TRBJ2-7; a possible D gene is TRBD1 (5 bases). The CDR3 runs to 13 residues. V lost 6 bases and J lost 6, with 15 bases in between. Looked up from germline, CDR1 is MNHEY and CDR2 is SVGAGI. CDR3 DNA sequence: TGTGCCAGCAGCTCAGGCAGGGTGATCGAGCAGTACTTC. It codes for CASSSGRVIEQYF.

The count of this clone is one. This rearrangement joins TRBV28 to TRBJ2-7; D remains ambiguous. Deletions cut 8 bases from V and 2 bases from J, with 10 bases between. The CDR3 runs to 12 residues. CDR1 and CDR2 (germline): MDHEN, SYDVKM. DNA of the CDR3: TGTGCCAGCCTGGCAAGCCCCTACGAGCAGTACTTC. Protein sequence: CASLASPYEQYF.

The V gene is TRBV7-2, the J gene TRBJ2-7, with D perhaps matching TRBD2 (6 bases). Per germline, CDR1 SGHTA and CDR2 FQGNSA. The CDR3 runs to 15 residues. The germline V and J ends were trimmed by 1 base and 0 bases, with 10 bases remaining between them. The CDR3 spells CASSLVVGGSYEQYF. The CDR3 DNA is TGTGCCAGCAGCTTAGTTGTGGGAGGCTCCTACGAGCAGTACTTC. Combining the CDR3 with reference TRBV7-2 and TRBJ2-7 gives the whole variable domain GAGVSQSPSNKVTEKGKDVELRCDPISGHTALYWYRQSLGQGLEFLIYFQGNSAPDKSGLPSDRFSAERTGGSVSTLTIQRTQQEDSAVYLCASSLVVGGSYEQYFGPGTRLTVT.

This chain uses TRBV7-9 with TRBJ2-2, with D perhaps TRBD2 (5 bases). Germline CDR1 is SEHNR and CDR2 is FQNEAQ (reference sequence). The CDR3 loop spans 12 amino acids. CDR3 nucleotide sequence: TGTGCAGATCGGGAGAACACCGGGGAGCTGTTTTTT. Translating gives CADRENTGELFF.

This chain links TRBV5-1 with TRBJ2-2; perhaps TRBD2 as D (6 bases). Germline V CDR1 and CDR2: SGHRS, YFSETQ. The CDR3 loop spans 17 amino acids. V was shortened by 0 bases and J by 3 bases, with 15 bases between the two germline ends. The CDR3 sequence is CASSLVPDGSDTGELFF. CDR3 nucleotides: TGCGCCAGCAGCTTGGTTCCCGACGGGAGTGACACCGGGGAGCTGTTTTTT.

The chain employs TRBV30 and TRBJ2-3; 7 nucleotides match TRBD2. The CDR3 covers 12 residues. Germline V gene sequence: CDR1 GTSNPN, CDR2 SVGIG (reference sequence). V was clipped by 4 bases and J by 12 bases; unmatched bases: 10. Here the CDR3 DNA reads TGTGCCTGGAACCCGGGGGGAGAAGCACAGTATTTT. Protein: CAWNPGGEAQYF.

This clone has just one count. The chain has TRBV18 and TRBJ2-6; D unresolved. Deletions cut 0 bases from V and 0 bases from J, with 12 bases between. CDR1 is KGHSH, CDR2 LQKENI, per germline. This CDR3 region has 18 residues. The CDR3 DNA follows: TGTGCCAGCTCACCACCAACTGACAATTTCTCTGGGGCCAACGTCCTGACTTTC. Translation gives CASSPPTDNFSGANVLTF.

The CDR3 region is CASSLEQTRNTGELFF. The CDR3 bases are TGTGCCAGCAGCTTAGAACAGACCCGTAACACCGGGGAGCTGTTTTTT. The chain couples TRBV7-9 to TRBJ2-2; D unclear. Germline V lookup: CDR1 SEHNR, CDR2 FQNEAQ (reference sequence). CDR3 length: 16 residues. The V and J ends lost 1 base and 2 bases respectively, with 11 bases between them.

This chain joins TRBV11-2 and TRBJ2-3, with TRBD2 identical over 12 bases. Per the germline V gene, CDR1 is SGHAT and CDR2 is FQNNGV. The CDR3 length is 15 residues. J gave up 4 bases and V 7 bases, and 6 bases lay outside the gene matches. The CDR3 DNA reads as TGTGCCAGCAACCTAGCGGGAGGGCCTGCAGATACGCAGTATTTT. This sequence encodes CASNLAGGPADTQYF.